The clone carrying this T cell receptor beta chain showed up just a few times. These data originate in a study of cytomegalovirus exposure and HLA in healthy donors. Use of 60 Vbeta and 13 Jbeta primers characterized the PCR. Produced via immunoSEQ multiplex PCR; TCRdb's table is partial and in-frame only. The sample shows more than 95,000 clones, roughly four fifths of them seen only once. The junction had 7 bases not matched to a gene; V was cut back by 3 bases and J by 0 bases. CDR1 and CDR2 (germline): KGHSH, LQKENI. The CDR3 consists of 17 residues. The sequence derives from a woman aged 55-70 years in good health and CMV-seropositive. The sequencing input was PBMCs. V gene TRBV18 combines with J gene TRBJ2-2; 7 bases are shared with TRBD2. The CDR3 nucleotides read TGTGCCAGCTCACCGGGGAGCGGGAACGCGAACACCGGGGAGCTGTTTTTT. Residues: CASSPGSGNANTGELFF.